Each of the 18 T cell receptor beta chains below was sequenced from the same sample in a study of blood T cell repertoires in COVID-19. Libraries were prepared by immunoSEQ multiplex PCR; TCRdb keeps only in-frame clonotypes and omits some of them. This sample has about 120,000 clones, with over 75% found just once. Sequenced input: peripheral blood. The receptors come from an older man with active or convalescent COVID-19.

In this sample, this clone turned up once. The chain uses TRBV5-1 and TRBJ2-1; 8 nucleotides align to TRBD1. The junction had 9 bases not matched to a gene; V was cut back by 4 bases and J by 6 bases. Germline V CDR1 and CDR2: SGHRS, YFSETQ. The CDR3 length is 15 residues. CDR3 bases: TGCGCCAGCAGCGTTTCCACGGACAGGGTCAATGAGCAGTTCTTC. It translates to CASSVSTDRVNEQFF.

This clone was seen a handful of times. CDR3 loop: CASSEIPGLAGQETQYF. The CDR3 coding sequence is TGCGCCAGCAGCGAAATACCGGGACTAGCGGGACAAGAGACCCAGTACTTC. V usage is TRBV5-1 and J usage is TRBJ2-5; TRBD2 aligns across 13 bases. Germline V gives CDR1 SGHRS, CDR2 YFSETQ. The CDR3 length is 17 residues. After removal of 4 bases from V and 2 bases from J, the junction contained 8 bases not matched to a gene. The full variable domain, with the rest looked up from reference TRBV5-1 and TRBJ2-5, is KAGVTQTPRYLIKTRGQQVTLSCSPISGHRSVSWYQQTPGQGLQFLFEYFSETQRNKGNFPGRFSGRQFSNSRSEMNVSTLELGDSALYLCASSEIPGLAGQETQYFGPGTRLLVL.

The chain has TRBV28 and TRBJ2-7; maybe TRBD1 (6 bases). The CDR3 runs 15 residues. The V gene's germline CDR1 is MDHEN and CDR2 SYDVKM. The V and J ends lost 5 bases and 6 bases respectively, with 20 bases between them. The DNA of the CDR3 is TGTGCCAGCAGTCTAACCAACAGGGCCCATTCCGAGCAGTACTTC. This sequence encodes CASSLTNRAHSEQYF.

The chain joins TRBV25-1 to TRBJ2-7; D is perhaps TRBD2 (6 bases). V lost 5 bases, J lost 3 bases, and 11 bases lay in between. There are 13 residues in the CDR3. Germline V gene sequence: CDR1 MGHDK, CDR2 SYGVNS. CDR3 residues: CASSLAGGYEQYF. In nucleotides, the CDR3 is TGTGCCAGCAGTCTAGCCGGGGGCTACGAGCAGTACTTC.

This sequence joins TRBV19 and TRBJ1-1; 8 bases fit TRBD1. V was clipped by 3 bases and J by 1 base; unmatched bases: 10. CDR1 and CDR2 (germline): LNHDA, SQIVND (reference sequence). This CDR3 is built from 17 residues. This CDR3 reads CASSIPGGPRTNTEAFF. CDR3 coding DNA: TGTGCCAGTAGTATCCCAGGGGGCCCAAGGACGAACACTGAAGCTTTCTTT.

V is TRBV28 and J is TRBJ2-1; TRBD1 agrees at 10 bases. J gave up 4 bases and V 7 bases, and 7 bases lay outside the gene matches. The CDR3 runs 15 residues. Per germline, CDR1 MDHEN and CDR2 SYDVKM. The CDR3 coding sequence is TGTGCCAGCACTCCAGGGACAGGGGCATACAATGAGCAGTTCTTC. As protein: CASTPGTGAYNEQFF.

The V gene is TRBV6-5, the J gene TRBJ1-2; 11 nucleotides line up with TRBD1. Germline CDR1 MNHEY, CDR2 SVGAGI. This CDR3 contains 14 residues. Trimming removed 8 bases from V and 2 bases from J; junction bases left unmatched: 4. Here the CDR3 reads CASLGDRGNYGYTF. CDR3 DNA: TGTGCCAGCTTAGGGGACAGGGGGAACTATGGCTACACCTTC.

The V call is TRBV30, the J call TRBJ2-3; perhaps TRBD2 as D (5 bases). There are 15 residues in the CDR3. V shed 2 bases and J shed 2 bases, with 14 bases lying between them. CDR1 and CDR2 from the germline V gene are GTSNPN and SVGIG (reference sequence). CDR3 in DNA: TGTGCCTGGAGTCCCTCGGGGATATACACAGATACGCAGTATTTT. This gives the protein CAWSPSGIYTDTQYF. Complete variable domain (other parts from reference TRBV30 and TRBJ2-3): SQTIHQWPATLVQPVGSPLSLECTVEGTSNPNLYWYRQAAGRGLQLLFYSVGIGQISSEVPQNLSASRPQDRQFILSSKKLLLSDSGFYLCAWSPSGIYTDTQYFGPGTRLTVL.

The gene calls are TRBV28 and TRBJ2-7, with TRBD1 matching 8 bases. V lost 6 bases, J lost 4 bases, and 8 bases stayed unmatched. The CDR3 is 14 residues long. Germline V lookup: CDR1 MDHEN, CDR2 SYDVKM. CDR3 coding DNA: TGTGCCAGCAGCCCCCGCAGGGGGCTGTACGAGCAGTACTTC. Protein sequence: CASSPRRGLYEQYF.

The V call is TRBV29-1, the J call TRBJ1-1; 7 bases match TRBD1. In germline, CDR1 is SQVTM, CDR2 ANQGSEA. Losses at the gene ends were 3 bases for V and 5 bases for J; bases not matched to a gene: 9. There are 14 residues in the CDR3. This chain's CDR3 is CSVESQGVFTEAFF. CDR3 nucleotides: TGCAGCGTTGAGAGCCAGGGGGTGTTTACTGAAGCTTTCTTT.

The chain joins TRBV6-6 to TRBJ1-2; tentatively, D is TRBD1 (6 bases). CDR1 is MNHNY and CDR2 is SVGAGI in the germline V gene (reference sequence). V lost 8 bases and J 1 base, leaving 14 bases between the germline ends. This CDR3 is 14 amino acids long. CDR3 bases: TGTGCCAGCTTTTCAGGGGCCATTAACTATGGCTACACCTTC. Protein product: CASFSGAINYGYTF.

The J gene is TRBJ2-3, the V gene TRBV19; TRBD1 agrees at 9 bases. Unmatched junction bases numbered 5, after V lost 5 bases and J lost 2 bases. Germline V gives CDR1 LNHDA, CDR2 SQIVND (reference sequence). This CDR3 comprises 15 residues. CDR3 loop: CASSSGTGNTDTQYF. The CDR3 DNA sequence: TGTGCCAGTAGTTCCGGGACAGGGAACACAGATACGCAGTATTTT.

This CDR3 reads CASSEADRDSGNTIYF. CDR3 sequence (DNA): TGTGCCAGCAGCGAAGCAGACAGGGACTCTGGAAACACCATATATTTT. The V gene is TRBV7-9, the J gene TRBJ1-3; 7 positions agree with TRBD1. Germline CDR1 is SEHNR and CDR2 is FQNEAQ (reference sequence). This CDR3 spans 16 amino acids. After removal of 5 bases from V and 0 bases from J, the junction contained 7 bases not matched to a gene. The variable domain in full, completed from reference TRBV7-9 and TRBJ1-3, reads DTGVSQNPRHKITKRGQNVTFRCDPISEHNRLYWYRQTLGQGPEFLTYFQNEAQLEKSRLLSDRFSAERPKGSFSTLEIQRTEQGDSAMYLCASSEADRDSGNTIYFGEGSWLTVV.

V gene TRBV13 combines with J gene TRBJ1-5, with 9 bases lining up with TRBD1. Germline loops: CDR1 PRHDT, CDR2 FYEKMQ (reference sequence). This CDR3 has 16 residues. V lost 3 bases, J lost 0 bases, and 3 bases stayed unmatched. The CDR3 sequence: CASSLGTGYSNQPQHF. The CDR3, as DNA: TGTGCCAGCAGCTTGGGGACAGGGTATAGCAATCAGCCCCAGCATTTT.

The V gene is TRBV27, the J gene TRBJ2-2; 8 bases agree with TRBD1. The V gene end was trimmed by 5 bases and the J gene end by 1 base; junction bases not matched to a gene: 6. The CDR3 contains 16 residues. In germline, CDR1 is MNHEY, CDR2 SMNVEV (reference sequence). The CDR3 spells CASSPGTGWNTGELFF. DNA for the CDR3: TGTGCCAGCAGTCCTGGGACAGGTTGGAACACCGGGGAGCTGTTTTTT.

The CDR3 region is CASSLTEQGNSPLHF. The CDR3 DNA reads as TGTGCCAGCTCACTCACCGAACAGGGGAATTCACCCCTCCACTTT. The chain links TRBV18 to TRBJ1-6; 7 bases map to TRBD1. The J segment lost 7 bases and the V segment lost 4 bases, leaving 7 bases of the junction unmatched. This CDR3 is built from 15 residues. Germline V CDR1 and CDR2: KGHSH, LQKENI.

V and J are TRBV6-5 and TRBJ2-1; no reliable D call. The germline V and J ends were trimmed by 0 bases and 8 bases, with 11 bases remaining between them. Germline CDR1 is MNHEY and CDR2 is SVGAGI. This CDR3 contains 14 residues. CDR3 coding DNA: TGTGCCAGCAGTTACTCGACTCCGAGCGATGAGCAGTTCTTC. It codes for CASSYSTPSDEQFF.

This sequence joins TRBV19 and TRBJ2-1; 12 bases align to TRBD2. This CDR3 contains 19 residues. Looked up from germline, CDR1 is LNHDA and CDR2 is SQIVND (reference sequence). V was clipped by 6 bases and J by 3 bases; unmatched bases: 15. CDR3 DNA sequence: TGTGCCAGTAGGGCTCCCCTTAGGCTAGCGGGAGGGAGCTACAATGAGCAGTTCTTC. Translating it yields CASRAPLRLAGGSYNEQFF.